Included here is one TCR beta chain sequence, with context. Its target is unknown. Germline V CDR1 and CDR2: MNHEY, SVGAGI. V lost 8 bases and J lost 2, with 14 bases in between. The CDR3 is 14 amino acids. The record originates from a study of multiple sclerosis patients with progressive multifocal leukoencephalopathy. The method was immunoSEQ multiplex PCR; TCRdb's version includes in-frame clones alone and lacks a portion of them. The table shows tens of thousands of clones, with nearly 90% occurring only once. Findings of the study overall: Clones expanded at PML were already present before and during natalizumab.

The time point here: 6 months of natalizumab therapy. All patients had prior interferon beta, and all PML patients were female. T1 and T2 blood were collected at 6 and 12 months of natalizumab. The V and J genes are TRBV6-5 and TRBJ2-3; D is possibly TRBD1 (6 bases). This clonotype was obtained from a human donor with multiple sclerosis. Material: PBMCs, obtained from a patient treated with natalizumab. Here the CDR3 DNA reads TGTGCCAGCCGCTCCGGGACAACCACAGATACGCAGTATTTT. This sequence encodes CASRSGTTTDTQYF.